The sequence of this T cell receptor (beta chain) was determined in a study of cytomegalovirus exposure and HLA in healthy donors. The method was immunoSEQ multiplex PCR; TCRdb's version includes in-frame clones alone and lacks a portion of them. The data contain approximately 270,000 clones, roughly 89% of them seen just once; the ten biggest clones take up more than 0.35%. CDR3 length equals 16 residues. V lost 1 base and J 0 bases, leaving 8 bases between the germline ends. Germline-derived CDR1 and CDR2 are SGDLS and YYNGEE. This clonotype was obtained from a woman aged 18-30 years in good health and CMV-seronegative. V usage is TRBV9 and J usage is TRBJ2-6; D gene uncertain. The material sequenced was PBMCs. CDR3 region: CASSVTVLSGANVLTF. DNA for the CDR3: TGTGCCAGCAGCGTAACAGTCCTCTCTGGGGCCAACGTCCTGACTTTC.